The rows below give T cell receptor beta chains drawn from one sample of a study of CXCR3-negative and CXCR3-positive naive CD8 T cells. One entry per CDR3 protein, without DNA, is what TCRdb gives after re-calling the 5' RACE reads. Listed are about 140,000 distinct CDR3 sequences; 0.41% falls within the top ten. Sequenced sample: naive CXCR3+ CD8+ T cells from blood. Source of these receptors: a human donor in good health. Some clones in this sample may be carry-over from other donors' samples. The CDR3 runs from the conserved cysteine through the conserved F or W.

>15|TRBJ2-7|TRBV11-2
CASSLTRTVYYEQYF
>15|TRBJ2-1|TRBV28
CATTPGLTSYNEQFF
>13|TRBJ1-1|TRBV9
CASSVGRNTEAFF
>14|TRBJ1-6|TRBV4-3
CASSQGQYNSPLHF
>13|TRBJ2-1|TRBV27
CASSQQGWDEQFF
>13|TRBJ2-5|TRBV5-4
CASSPHRRETQYF
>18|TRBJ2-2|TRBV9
CASSVNMARGGETGELFF
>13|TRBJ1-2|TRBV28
CASSLGPFYGYTF
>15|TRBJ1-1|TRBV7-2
CASSLWLGENTEAFF
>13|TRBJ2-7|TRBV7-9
CASSFLGAVEQYF
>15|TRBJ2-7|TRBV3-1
CASSQTSGLADEQYF
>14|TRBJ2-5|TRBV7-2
CASSWTGRQETQYF
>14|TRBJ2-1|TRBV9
CASSARGFVNEQFF
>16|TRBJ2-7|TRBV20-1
CSARGRWTGNSYEQYF
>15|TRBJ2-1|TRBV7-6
CASSLGGGLDNEQFF
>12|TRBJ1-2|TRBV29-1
CSALTGSYGYTF
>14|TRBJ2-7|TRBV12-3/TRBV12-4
CASSLTDRGYEQYF
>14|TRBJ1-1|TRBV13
CASSLETGNTEAFF
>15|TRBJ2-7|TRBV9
CASSASRTGGNEQYF
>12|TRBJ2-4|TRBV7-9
CASSSRVDIQYF